What follows are 31 T cell receptor beta chains derived from one specimen sequenced in a study of T cells in Graves' hyperthyroidism and ophthalmopathy. Amplification of TCR beta CDR3 regions was performed using RNA transcripts as template. During a first-round RT-PCR of the TCR CDR3, the HTBI primer set was used. TCRdb itself ran the multiplex PCR reads through MiXCR, one entry per CDR3 protein. The sample records more than 300,000 distinct CDR3 sequences, about 18% being singletons. Sequencing was carried out using blood. Every receptor here comes from a man younger than 35 with Graves' ophthalmopathy.

This clonotype came up a few times. The chain carries TRBV6-1 and TRBJ1-1; TRBD1 might be the D (6 bases). Germline loops: CDR1 MNHNS, CDR2 SASEGT. Trimming took 2 bases from V and 6 from J, leaving 22 bases between them. This CDR3 region has 17 residues. This CDR3 is CASSEPRGGGAKAEAFF. The CDR3 DNA reads as TGTGCCAGCAGTGAACCCCGCGGGGGGGGGGCGAAGGCTGAAGCTTTCTTT.

This clonotype was seen many times. The rearrangement joins TRBV7-3 to TRBJ2-5, with 9 bases fitting TRBD2. Germline assignment: CDR1 SGHTA and CDR2 FQGTGA. V shed 1 base, J shed 12 bases, and the junction held 6 bases outside the gene matches. This CDR3 is built from 13 residues. The CDR3 loop is CASSLSVSGGKYF. DNA of the CDR3: TGTGCCAGCAGCTTAAGCGTTAGCGGGGGCAAGTACTTC.

In this sample, this clonotype turned up many times. This sequence joins TRBV12-3 or TRBV12-4 and TRBJ2-7; TRBD1 aligns across 8 bases. J lost 6 bases, V lost 5 bases, and 6 bases had no gene match. This CDR3 spans 13 amino acids. CDR3: CASSGAGGGEQYF. The CDR3 DNA sequence: TGTGCCAGCAGTGGCGCAGGGGGCGGCGAGCAGTACTTC.

In its sample, this clonotype was seen a few times. The chain joins TRBV7-2 to TRBJ2-2; D possibly corresponds to TRBD1 (6 bases). Germline-derived CDR1 and CDR2 are SGHTA and FQGNSA. The length of the CDR3 is 16 residues. Trimming cost V 4 bases and J 0 bases, with 12 bases left between them. The CDR3 sequence is CASSYTGTSNTGELFF. In DNA, the CDR3 is TGTGCCAGCAGCTACACCGGGACATCGAACACCGGGGAGCTGTTTTTT.

This clonotype was counted many times. This sequence joins TRBV28 and TRBJ1-5; the D is unclear. Between the trimmed V and J ends, which lost 2 bases and 5 bases, there was a span of 13 bases. This CDR3 contains 15 residues. Germline values: CDR1 MDHEN, CDR2 SYDVKM. The CDR3 loop reads CASSLPLTGDQPQHF. DNA of the CDR3: TGTGCCAGCAGTTTACCCCTCACGGGTGATCAGCCCCAGCATTTT. Using reference TRBV28 and TRBJ1-5 for the parts outside the CDR3, the full variable domain is DVKVTQSSRYLVKRTGEKVFLECVQDMDHENMFWYRQDPGLGLRLIYFSYDVKMKEKGDIPEGYSVSREKKERFSLILESASTNQTSMYLCASSLPLTGDQPQHFGDGTRLSIL.

This clonotype showed up many times. The chain employs TRBV28 and TRBJ2-7; TRBD1 agrees at 9 bases. The V segment lost 6 bases and the J segment 5 bases; nucleotides outside the gene matches: 11. CDR3 size: 15 residues. Looked up from germline, CDR1 is MDHEN and CDR2 is SYDVKM. CDR3 residues: CASRPGDREAHEQYF. The CDR3 DNA follows: TGTGCCAGCAGGCCCGGGGACAGGGAAGCCCACGAGCAGTACTTC.

The rearrangement uses TRBV4-1 and TRBJ1-2; tentatively, D is TRBD1 (5 bases). The germline V gene encodes CDR1 MGHRA and CDR2 YSYEKL. Trimming removed 4 bases from V and 3 bases from J, with 18 bases in between. The CDR3 totals 16 residues. Written as DNA, the CDR3 is TGCGCCAGCAGCCGCGTAAGTCGGGGCTCTTACTATGGCTACACCTTC. Translation gives CASSRVSRGSYYGYTF.

This clonotype was observed a few times. This sequence joins TRBV12-3 or TRBV12-4 and TRBJ2-7; the match to TRBD1 covers 9 bases. The junction had 6 bases not matched to a gene; V was cut back by 5 bases and J by 1 base. The CDR3 covers 15 residues. This CDR3 reads CASSLRGQGSYEQYF. CDR3 coding DNA: TGTGCCAGCAGTCTCCGGGGACAGGGATCCTACGAGCAGTACTTC.

At least ten counts were recorded for this clonotype. This chain uses TRBV7-9 with TRBJ1-1, with 10 bases lining up with TRBD1. This CDR3 is 17 amino acids long. Germline CDR1 and CDR2: SEHNR and FQNEAQ (reference sequence). Trimming at V came to 5 bases and at J to 5 bases, leaving 14 bases not matched to a gene. DNA of the CDR3: TGTGCCAGCAGCCCGAACCCGGGACAGGGGACGGGAACTGAAGCTTTCTTT. Encoded protein: CASSPNPGQGTGTEAFF.

This clonotype occurred many times. The chain has TRBV18 and TRBJ2-7, with D possibly being TRBD2 (6 bases). CDR3 length: 14 amino acids. Trimming cost V 3 bases and J 4 bases, with 13 bases left between them. The germline CDR1 and CDR2 sequences are KGHSH and LQKENI. CDR3 sequence: CASSPMGDSYEQYF. CDR3 in DNA: TGTGCCAGCTCACCTATGGGGGACTCTTACGAGCAGTACTTC.

The rearrangement uses TRBV27 and TRBJ2-1; 7 bases are a match to TRBD2. The length of the CDR3 is 15 residues. Germline V lookup: CDR1 MNHEY, CDR2 SMNVEV (reference sequence). The junction had 10 bases not matched to a gene; V was cut back by 2 bases and J by 9 bases. CDR3 region: CASSLEGGVGFEQFF. The CDR3 DNA sequence: TGTGCCAGCAGTTTAGAGGGAGGGGTGGGATTTGAGCAGTTCTTC.

The CDR3: CASRGRTDSPLHF. As DNA, the CDR3 is TGTGCCAGCAGGGGACGGACGGATTCACCCCTCCACTTT. This chain joins TRBV28 and TRBJ1-6, with D possibly being TRBD1 (5 bases). V was shortened by 6 bases and J by 8 bases, with 11 bases between the two germline ends. This CDR3 has 13 residues. CDR1 is MDHEN and CDR2 is SYDVKM in the germline V gene.

This clonotype was seen many times. V is TRBV20-1 and J is TRBJ1-2, with TRBD1 identical over 10 bases. V trimming: 0 bases; J trimming: 9 bases; junction bases outside the gene matches: 7. The length of the CDR3 is 14 residues. Per germline, CDR1 DFQATT and CDR2 SNEGSKA (reference sequence). Here the CDR3 reads CSAREGDRGVRYTF. Written as DNA, the CDR3 is TGCAGTGCTAGAGAGGGGGACAGGGGAGTTCGCTACACCTTC.

The table lists this clonotype with a few counts. With a much larger clone just one base away, this may be a read error. The CDR3 loop reads CASSWASTYEQCF. CDR3 DNA: TGTGCCAGCAGCTGGGCCAGTACCTACGAGCAGTGCTTC. The chain combines TRBV7-8 with TRBJ2-7; D not resolved. Germline V gene lookup returns CDR1 SGHVS and CDR2 FQNEAQ. The CDR3 sequence is 13 residues long.

At least ten counts were recorded for this clonotype. V is TRBV5-1 and J is TRBJ2-1; 11 bases line up with TRBD2. V was clipped by 4 bases and J by 9 bases; unmatched bases: 15. The germline V gene has CDR1 SGHRS and CDR2 YFSETQ. This CDR3 is 17 amino acids long. The CDR3 here is CASSRLSGLAGGGEQFF. CDR3 nucleotides: TGCGCCAGCAGCCGGTTGTCAGGGCTAGCGGGGGGAGGTGAGCAGTTCTTC.

The rearrangement joins TRBV9 to TRBJ2-3; TRBD2 agrees at 14 bases. This CDR3 has 19 amino acids. Germline V gene lookup returns CDR1 SGDLS and CDR2 YYNGEE. The V and J ends lost 3 bases and 2 bases, in that order; junction bases with no gene match: 11. The CDR3 DNA reads as TGTGCCAGCAGCGGATCGACTAGCGGGGGGGACCAGCCCACAGATACGCAGTATTTT. This sequence encodes CASSGSTSGGDQPTDTQYF.

This chain uses TRBV11-1 with TRBJ2-2; D uncertain. In germline, CDR1 is SGHAT, CDR2 FQDESV (reference sequence). Between the trimmed V and J ends, which lost 5 bases and 4 bases, there was a span of 8 bases. The CDR3 covers 13 residues. The CDR3 is CASSPALTGELFF. CDR3 coding DNA: TGTGCCAGCAGCCCCGCCCTCACCGGGGAGCTGTTTTTT.

The gene calls are TRBV7-9 and TRBJ1-2; no clear D gene. This CDR3 has 16 residues. V was pared by 4 bases and J by 0 bases, with 15 bases between. Germline lookup yields CDR1 SEHNR and CDR2 FQNEAQ (reference sequence). The CDR3 nucleotides are TGTGCCAGCAGCTCCTCAAGGGAGCCAGCTAACTATGGCTACACCTTC. Protein product: CASSSSREPANYGYTF.

Only a few counts were recorded for this clonotype. The genes are TRBV7-8 and TRBJ2-2, with 9 nucleotides matching TRBD2. This CDR3 region has 15 residues. V was pared by 3 bases and J by 4 bases, with 3 bases of the junction left unmatched. CDR1 SGHVS and CDR2 FQNEAQ come from the germline V gene. This CDR3 is CASSFGGGVTGELFF. CDR3 bases: TGTGCCAGCAGCTTCGGCGGGGGGGTCACCGGGGAGCTGTTTTTT.

This clonotype was observed many times. The chain is built from TRBV6-1 and TRBJ2-2, with D possibly matching TRBD2 (5 bases). Trimming took off 7 bases at V and 4 bases at J, with 13 bases between the two ends. Germline V CDR1 and CDR2: MNHNS, SASEGT. This CDR3 region has 14 residues. DNA of the CDR3: TGTGCCAGCAACCCGGACGGAGGCACCGGGGAGCTGTTTTTT. As protein: CASNPDGGTGELFF.

This clonotype was observed at least ten times. The chain uses TRBV18 and TRBJ2-7; D assignment may be TRBD1 or TRBD2 (5 bases each). CDR3 length: 16 amino acids. Per the germline V gene, CDR1 is KGHSH and CDR2 is LQKENI. Trimming removed 3 bases from V and 0 bases from J, with 15 bases in between. The CDR3 nucleotides read TGTGCCAGCTCACCGGCTCAGCTGGGGACCTCCTACGAGCAGTACTTC. Translation: CASSPAQLGTSYEQYF.

This clonotype showed up just a few times. The gene calls are TRBV19 and TRBJ1-5; possible D gene TRBD1, 6 bases. Germline V lookup: CDR1 LNHDA, CDR2 SQIVND (reference sequence). This CDR3 comprises 15 residues. The V end was cut by 4 bases, the J end by 7 bases, with 17 bases between. CDR3 residues: CASSTFTGTRQPQHF. In nucleotides, the CDR3 is TGTGCCAGTAGTACCTTTACAGGGACGAGGCAGCCCCAGCATTTT.

On this clonotype: An end of the junction does not agree with germline; a read error may underlie this. V and J are TRBV5-1 and TRBJ2-3, with D maybe TRBD2 (5 bases). This CDR3 region has 14 residues. Germline CDR1 reads SGHRS; CDR2 reads YFSETQ. This CDR3 is CVSSTDYSMDTQYF. DNA for the CDR3: TGCGTCAGCAGCACAGACTATTCCATGGATACGCAGTATTTT.

Here the CDR3 DNA reads TGTGCCAGCAGTGAAGCGACCGGGGAGCTGTTTTTT. Translated: CASSEATGELFF. This chain joins TRBV6-1 and TRBJ2-2, with no clear D. The V and J ends lost 0 bases and 5 bases respectively, with 1 base between them. This CDR3 region has 12 residues. CDR1 and CDR2 from the germline V gene are MNHNS and SASEGT.

This clonotype was observed a few times. The chain recombines TRBV19 with TRBJ2-3; TRBD1 is a possible D gene (5 bases). The ends were cut back, 5 bases at V and 0 bases at J, with 12 bases in the middle. The CDR3 sequence is 15 residues long. Germline values: CDR1 LNHDA, CDR2 SQIVND (reference sequence). CDR3 region: CASSLRTRSTDTQYF. The CDR3 DNA reads as TGTGCCAGTAGTTTACGGACAAGAAGCACAGATACGCAGTATTTT.

This clonotype occurred a few times. This rearrangement joins TRBV7-9 to TRBJ2-5; D ambiguous. The CDR3 runs 15 residues. Deletions cut 4 bases from V and 4 bases from J, with 16 bases between. The germline V gene has CDR1 SEHNR and CDR2 FQNEAQ (reference sequence). As DNA, the CDR3 is TGTGCCAGCAGCTCCTATTCTGGGTTGAGAGAGACCCAGTACTTC. Protein product: CASSSYSGLRETQYF. Using reference TRBV7-9 and TRBJ2-5 for the parts outside the CDR3, the full variable domain is DTGVSQNPRHKITKRGQNVTFRCDPISEHNRLYWYRQTLGQGPEFLTYFQNEAQLEKSRLLSDRFSAERPKGSFSTLEIQRTEQGDSAMYLCASSSYSGLRETQYFGPGTRLLVL.

This clonotype was seen only a few times. This chain uses TRBV12-3 or TRBV12-4 with TRBJ2-2; D uncertain. V lost 5 bases, J lost 6 bases, and 10 bases lay in between. There are 13 residues in the CDR3. CDR3 DNA: TGTGCCAGCAGTCAGTCTGGATCCGGGGAGCTGTTTTTT. Its translation: CASSQSGSGELFF.

V gene TRBV24-1 combines with J gene TRBJ2-7, with 9 bases aligning to TRBD1. Per germline, CDR1 KGHDR and CDR2 SFDVKD. The CDR3 is made up of 16 amino acids. V was clipped by 3 bases and J by 1 base; unmatched bases: 6. In DNA form, the CDR3 reads TGTGCCACCAGTGATACCTCCGGGACAGGGTCCTACGAGCAGTACTTC. Protein: CATSDTSGTGSYEQYF.

On this clonotype itself: With a much larger clone just one base away, this may be a read error. The CDR3 here is CASSLVLEGEAFF. The CDR3 coding sequence is TGTGCCAGCAGCTTGGTCCTTGAAGGTGAAGCTTTCTTT. V is TRBV5-5 and J is TRBJ1-1; no clear D. CDR3 length: 13 amino acids. Deletions cut 0 bases from V and 7 bases from J, with 10 bases between. From germline, CDR1 is SGHKS and CDR2 YYEKEE (reference sequence).

This clonotype was recorded many times. This chain joins TRBV6-5 and TRBJ2-5; 7 bases line up with TRBD2. The CDR3 sequence is 14 residues long. Germline lookup yields CDR1 MNHEY and CDR2 SVGAGI. V gave up 0 bases and J gave up 7 bases; unmatched junction bases: 5. This chain's CDR3 is CASSYSNTGGTQYF. The CDR3 DNA follows: TGTGCCAGCAGTTACTCCAACACGGGGGGGACCCAGTACTTC.

This clonotype showed up many times. The germline gene is not matched at one end of the junction; a read error may be the cause. The genes are TRBV11-2 and TRBJ2-1; D not resolved. This CDR3 comprises 16 residues. Germline V gene lookup returns CDR1 SGHAT and CDR2 FQNNGV. The CDR3: CASSLVDAGSYNEQFF. The CDR3 DNA is TGTGCCAGCAGCTTAGTTGACGCCGGCTCCTACAATGAACAGTTCTTC.